The clone carrying this T cell receptor beta chain was seen a few times. The antigen remains unidentified. Expressed TCRB transcripts got sequenced, as all isolated RNA was reverse transcribed. Profiling relied on immunoSEQ multiplex PCR, and the TCRdb table lists in-frame clones only, not all of them. This sample has more than 250,000 clones, with 14% found just once. CDR1 and CDR2 from the germline V gene are MNHEY and SVGAGI. V was clipped by 9 bases and J by 1 base, with 13 bases between them. CDR3 size: 14 residues. The data belong to a study of beta chain features in type 1 diabetes. Overall study results and limits: Sequencing from cDNA could over-represent high-TCR-expressing cells. TCRB CDR3 length was moderately but significantly reduced in all four CD4+ subsets of Type 1 diabetes patients. Naive, central memory and Treg TCRB repertoires appeared more alike in patients than in healthy donors.

The gene calls are TRBV6-5 and TRBJ2-1, with D possibly TRBD2 on 5 matching bases. Sequenced material: naive CD4+ T cells from blood. The clonotype originates from a man aged 25-45 years with type 1 diabetes. This CDR3 reads CASLRDRSYNEQFF. CDR3 bases: TGTGCCAGTCTGAGGGATCGGTCCTACAATGAGCAGTTCTTC.